Listed here are 26 T cell receptor beta chains from one sample, sequenced in a study of blood T cell repertoires in COVID-19. Clones were read by immunoSEQ multiplex PCR, and TCRdb kept only the in-frame ones, dropping some. The data contain 150,000 to 200,000 clones, about 81% of them seen just once; the ten biggest clones take up approximately 10%. What was sequenced was peripheral blood. These receptors were collected from a human donor in a cohort sampled during active COVID-19.

J is TRBJ2-3 and V is TRBV6-5, with 8 bases that match TRBD1. Germline V gene lookup returns CDR1 MNHEY and CDR2 SVGAGI. The CDR3 loop spans 13 amino acids. V shed 5 bases, J shed 11 bases, and the junction held 9 bases outside the gene matches. The CDR3 here is CASSPTGVRGQYF. CDR3 DNA sequence: TGTGCCAGCAGTCCGACAGGGGTGAGGGGGCAGTATTTT.

The chain couples TRBV7-8 to TRBJ2-3; 9 bases line up with TRBD2. The germline gives CDR1 SGHVS, CDR2 FQNEAQ. The trim removed 5 bases at V and 5 bases at J, leaving 8 bases unmatched. This CDR3 is 15 amino acids long. The CDR3 protein is CASSPRGGREDTQYF. Written as DNA, the CDR3 is TGTGCCAGCAGCCCGCGGGGGGGCCGGGAAGATACGCAGTATTTT.

This clone was counted a few times. The V and J genes are TRBV6-6 and TRBJ2-7, with 7 bases aligning to TRBD2. This CDR3 has 14 amino acids. Germline V gives CDR1 MNHNY, CDR2 SVGAGI (reference sequence). Germline trimming cut 0 bases from V and 6 bases from J; bases unmatched to any gene: 5. CDR3 DNA sequence: TGTGCCAGCAGTTACTCGGAGTGGGGGGGCGAGCAGTACTTC. This sequence encodes CASSYSEWGGEQYF.

The chain is built from TRBV5-8 and TRBJ2-1; D might be TRBD1 (6 bases). CDR3 length equals 14 residues. The germline gives CDR1 SGHTS, CDR2 YDEGEE. V dropped 1 base and J dropped 10 bases, with 15 bases sitting between them. The CDR3 sequence is CASSLWQGWGEQFF. CDR3 sequence (DNA): TGTGCCAGCAGCTTGTGGCAGGGGTGGGGGGAGCAGTTCTTC.

The V and J genes are TRBV3-1 (or the pseudogene TRBV3-2) and TRBJ2-4; D gene unclear. Germline CDR1 and CDR2: LGHDT and YNNKEL (reference sequence). The ends were cut back, 0 bases at V and 3 bases at J, with 3 bases in the middle. The CDR3 length is 13 residues. Written as DNA, the CDR3 is TGTGCCAGCAGCCAAGACAGCAAAAACATTCAGTACTTC. Translated, it gives CASSQDSKNIQYF.

The rearrangement uses TRBV14 and TRBJ1-2, with D hard to call. Per germline, CDR1 SGHDN and CDR2 FVKESK. The CDR3 has 13 residues. Trimming shortened V by 1 base and J by 8 bases, and 11 bases separated the two germline ends. CDR3 amino acids: CASSQVGRYGYTF. The CDR3, as DNA: TGTGCCAGCAGCCAAGTGGGCAGATACGGCTACACCTTC.

The chain employs TRBV7-2 and TRBJ2-3, with D possibly TRBD2 on 6 matching bases. The germline CDR1 and CDR2 sequences are SGHTA and FQGNSA. The CDR3 contains 16 residues. V was cut by 1 base and J by 5 bases, with 16 bases left in between. CDR3 residues: CASSLGRAARGDTQYF. Written as DNA, the CDR3 is TGTGCCAGCAGCTTAGGTCGAGCGGCGCGGGGAGATACGCAGTATTTT. Complete variable domain (other parts from reference TRBV7-2 and TRBJ2-3): GAGVSQSPSNKVTEKGKDVELRCDPISGHTALYWYRQSLGQGLEFLIYFQGNSAPDKSGLPSDRFSAERTGGSVSTLTIQRTQQEDSAVYLCASSLGRAARGDTQYFGPGTRLTVL.

This clone has only a few counts. CDR3 amino acids: CASNRVGTNEKLFF. CDR3 coding DNA: TGTGCCAGCAATCGCGTTGGAACTAATGAAAAACTGTTTTTT. The chain couples TRBV27 to TRBJ1-4; D gene uncertain. The CDR3 is made up of 14 amino acids. The germline gives CDR1 MNHEY, CDR2 SMNVEV (reference sequence). V gave up 7 bases and J gave up 1 base, with 10 bases separating them.

The J gene is TRBJ2-7, the V gene TRBV28; 11 bases agree with TRBD1. Per the germline V gene, CDR1 is MDHEN and CDR2 is SYDVKM. Trimming at V came to 4 bases and at J to 8 bases, leaving 7 bases not matched to a gene. The CDR3 is 14 residues long. The CDR3 region has the DNA TGTGCCAGCAGTTACCGGGACAGGGGGGGAAAGCAGTACTTC. It yields the protein CASSYRDRGGKQYF.

The genes are TRBV2 and TRBJ2-7; D may be TRBD1 (6 bases). Between the trimmed V and J ends, which lost 6 bases and 9 bases, there was a span of 18 bases. The germline V gene has CDR1 SNHLY and CDR2 FYNNEI. CDR3 length: 13 residues. The CDR3 here is CASSTQGLGGQYF. CDR3 nucleotides: TGTGCCAGCAGCACGCAAGGGTTAGGGGGGCAGTACTTC.

The chain joins TRBV29-1 to TRBJ2-5, with D possibly TRBD1 on 6 matching bases. The CDR3 consists of 15 residues. Looked up from germline, CDR1 is SQVTM and CDR2 is ANQGSEA. Trimming left V 1 base short and J 1 base short, with 13 bases between. CDR3 nucleotides: TGCAGCGTTGAAGTCGGCACAGGGCGCCAAGAGACCCAGTACTTC. It is translated as CSVEVGTGRQETQYF. The variable domain in full, with the rest retrieved from reference TRBV29-1 and TRBJ2-5, is SAVISQKPSRDICQRGTSLTIQCQVDSQVTMMFWYRQQPGQSLTLIATANQGSEATYESGFVIDKFPISRPNLTFSTLTVSNMSPEDSSIYLCSVEVGTGRQETQYFGPGTRLLVL.

The chain links TRBV29-1 to TRBJ2-1; 10 positions match TRBD1. Germline CDR1 SQVTM, CDR2 ANQGSEA. The CDR3 has 15 amino acids. V shed 1 base, J shed 4 bases, and the junction held 4 bases outside the gene matches. The CDR3 DNA sequence: TGCAGCGTTGAAGCTGCGGGACAGGGGTACAATGAGCAGTTCTTC. Encoded protein: CSVEAAGQGYNEQFF.

This clone appeared a single time. The chain employs TRBV6-5 and TRBJ2-1; TRBD2 is a possible D gene (5 bases). The germline V gene has CDR1 MNHEY and CDR2 SVGAGI. Trimming took 0 bases from V and 8 from J, leaving 8 bases between them. There are 13 residues in the CDR3. The CDR3 bases are TGTGCCAGCAGTTACTCGCCTAGCCATGAGCAGTTCTTC. Residues: CASSYSPSHEQFF.

The chain recombines TRBV11-3 with TRBJ1-1; 9 nucleotides match TRBD1. The CDR3 is 15 residues long. Germline V CDR1 and CDR2: SGHNT, YENEEA. V shed 5 bases, J shed 6 bases, and the junction held 10 bases outside the gene matches. The CDR3 loop reads CASSDGNRGPSEAFF. CDR3 sequence (DNA): TGTGCCAGCAGCGACGGTAACAGGGGGCCGTCTGAAGCTTTCTTT.

V gene TRBV20-1 combines with J gene TRBJ2-1; a weak D match, TRBD2 (6 bases). CDR1 and CDR2 from the germline V gene are DFQATT and SNEGSKA (reference sequence). CDR3 length: 14 residues. V was cut by 3 bases and J by 4 bases, with 13 bases left in between. The CDR3 DNA sequence: TGCAGTGCTAGTACTCCGGGACTGTACAATGAGCAGTTCTTC. As protein: CSASTPGLYNEQFF.

V gene TRBV6-2 or TRBV6-3 combines with J gene TRBJ2-1; tentatively, D is TRBD2 (6 bases). Germline V lookup: CDR1 MNHEY, CDR2 SVGEGT. Trimming shortened V by 0 bases and J by 0 bases, and 9 bases separated the two germline ends. The CDR3 has 16 amino acids. CDR3 sequence reads: CASSYSSGSSYNEQFF. For the CDR3, the DNA is TGTGCCAGCAGTTACTCTAGCGGAAGCTCCTACAATGAGCAGTTCTTC.

The chain uses TRBV18 and TRBJ2-1, with no clear D. The CDR3 totals 14 residues. The V gene lost 4 bases and the J gene lost 6 bases, with 13 bases spanning the gap. CDR1 and CDR2 from the germline V gene are KGHSH and LQKENI. The CDR3 sequence is CASSLGGVFNEQFF. The CDR3, as DNA: TGTGCCAGCTCACTCGGTGGAGTATTCAATGAGCAGTTCTTC.

The chain recombines TRBV11-2 with TRBJ1-6; TRBD1 aligns across 8 bases. The CDR3 covers 15 residues. CDR1 SGHAT and CDR2 FQNNGV come from the germline V gene. The V and J ends lost 4 bases and 2 bases, in that order; junction bases with no gene match: 1. The CDR3 DNA sequence: TGTGCCAGCAGCTCGGGACAGGCCTATAATTCACCCCTCCACTTT. Translation gives CASSSGQAYNSPLHF. The full variable domain, completed using reference TRBV11-2 and TRBJ1-6, is EAGVAQSPRYKIIEKRQSVAFWCNPISGHATLYWYQQILGQGPKLLIQFQNNGVVDDSQLPKDRFSAERLKGVDSTLKIQPAKLEDSAVYLCASSSGQAYNSPLHFGNGTRLTVT.

The chain carries TRBV6-5 and TRBJ1-2, with D possibly matching TRBD1 (5 bases). The germline V gene encodes CDR1 MNHEY and CDR2 SVGAGI. The CDR3 covers 13 residues. V lost 7 bases and J 6 bases, leaving 15 bases between the germline ends. The CDR3 DNA sequence: TGTGCCAGCACTGGAACTGACAGAAATGGCTACACCTTC. Translation: CASTGTDRNGYTF.

The CDR3 loop reads CASSLDTVIYGYTF. CDR3 bases: TGTGCCAGCAGCTTAGATACAGTAATTTATGGCTACACCTTC. The gene calls are TRBV7-2 and TRBJ1-2; D gene uncertain. V lost 1 base and J lost 5, with 11 bases in between. CDR1 is SGHTA and CDR2 is FQGNSA in the germline V gene. The CDR3 runs 14 residues. The full variable domain, its missing parts supplied by reference TRBV7-2 and TRBJ1-2, is GAGVSQSPSNKVTEKGKDVELRCDPISGHTALYWYRQSLGQGLEFLIYFQGNSAPDKSGLPSDRFSAERTGGSVSTLTIQRTQQEDSAVYLCASSLDTVIYGYTFGSGTRLTVV.

The gene calls are TRBV6-6 and TRBJ1-1, with 8 bases aligning to TRBD1. The CDR3 spans 15 residues. CDR1 MNHNY and CDR2 SVGAGI come from the germline V gene (reference sequence). V gave up 0 bases and J gave up 4 bases; unmatched junction bases: 4. CDR3 amino acids: CASSYSETGGTEAFF. DNA for the CDR3: TGTGCCAGCAGTTACTCAGAAACAGGGGGCACTGAAGCTTTCTTT.

This clone showed up just a few times. The J gene is TRBJ1-1, the V gene TRBV6-5; 8 bases align to TRBD1. The V gene end was trimmed by 8 bases and the J gene end by 0 bases; junction bases not matched to a gene: 5. The germline V gene encodes CDR1 MNHEY and CDR2 SVGAGI. This CDR3 contains 14 residues. The CDR3 nucleotides are TGTGCCAGCGAGAGGACAGGGATGAACACTGAAGCTTTCTTT. Translating it yields CASERTGMNTEAFF.

The genes are TRBV21-1 and TRBJ2-3; TRBD2, the D gene given by the table, was not confirmed from the DNA. TRBV21-1 is a pseudogene segment. The CDR3 totals 14 residues. This CDR3 reads CASSKSRDSDTQYF. The CDR3 DNA reads TGTGCCAGCAGCAAATCCCGGGACTCGGATACGCAGTATTTT.

This chain uses TRBV27 with TRBJ1-2, with D maybe TRBD1 (6 bases). V lost 8 bases, J lost 6 bases, and 16 bases lay in between. The CDR3 length is 13 residues. Germline V gives CDR1 MNHEY, CDR2 SMNVEV (reference sequence). In nucleotides, the CDR3 is TGTGCCAGCGCCTATGGGGCAGGGGATGGCTACACCTTC. Protein sequence: CASAYGAGDGYTF.

This clone has more than one count but fewer than ten. V usage is TRBV19 and J usage is TRBJ2-6; no clear D. The V end was cut by 4 bases, the J end by 0 bases, with 10 bases between. This CDR3 spans 16 amino acids. CDR1 is LNHDA, CDR2 SQIVND, per germline (reference sequence). The CDR3 DNA reads TGTGCCAGTAGTAGCCAACAGTTCTCTGGGGCCAACGTCCTGACTTTC. Translated: CASSSQQFSGANVLTF.

The chain joins TRBV29-1 to TRBJ2-7, with D tentatively TRBD2 (6 bases). The germline CDR1 and CDR2 sequences are SQVTM and ANQGSEA. CDR3 length: 10 residues. Trimming took off 7 bases at V and 5 bases at J, with 9 bases between the two ends. CDR3 bases: TGCAGCGGTGGAGGGGACGAGCAGTACTTC. Translation: CSGGGDEQYF.